These 24 T cell receptor beta chains came from one sample sequenced in a study of T cell responses to AZD1222 COVID-19 vaccine. Profiling relied on immunoSEQ multiplex PCR, and the TCRdb table lists in-frame clones only, not all of them. The sample has around 100,000 clones, around 87% seen once. The source material was peripheral blood, sampled on day 0 of AZD1222 vaccination. These receptors all come from an adult in good health.

This clone was seen only a few times. V gene TRBV2 combines with J gene TRBJ2-7; D unresolved. The CDR3 spans 12 residues. V was shortened by 1 base and J by 3 bases, with 4 bases between the two germline ends. CDR1 and CDR2 from the germline V gene are SNHLY and FYNNEI. The CDR3 nucleotides read TGTGCCAGCAGTGAAGACAACTACGAGCAGTACTTC. Translated: CASSEDNYEQYF.

The gene calls are TRBV7-3 and TRBJ2-3, with a possible D match to TRBD2 (5 bases). The germline V and J ends were trimmed by 2 bases and 2 bases, with 11 bases remaining between them. The germline V gene encodes CDR1 SGHTA and CDR2 FQGTGA. This CDR3 has 15 amino acids. CDR3: CASSLGVSDTDTQYF. CDR3 in DNA: TGTGCCAGCAGCTTAGGGGTTAGCGACACAGATACGCAGTATTTT.

The rearrangement uses TRBV6-4 and TRBJ1-1, with D maybe TRBD1 (5 bases). V lost 5 bases and J lost 0, with 7 bases in between. The CDR3 totals 13 residues. CDR1 and CDR2 from the germline V gene are MRHNA and SNTAGT. The CDR3 here is CASSQGLNTEAFF. Written as DNA, the CDR3 is TGTGCCAGCAGTCAGGGACTGAACACTGAAGCTTTCTTT.

V usage is TRBV6-6 and J usage is TRBJ1-1; D is ambiguous. The germline gives CDR1 MNHNY, CDR2 SVGAGI (reference sequence). Trimming took 4 bases from V and 4 from J, leaving 13 bases between them. The CDR3 has 14 residues. This chain's CDR3 is CASSSASLTTEAFF. The DNA for the CDR3 is TGTGCCAGCAGTTCCGCCTCGCTGACCACTGAAGCTTTCTTT.

This clone was seen once. V gene TRBV10-2 combines with J gene TRBJ1-6; TRBD1 matches at 7 bases. The CDR3 loop spans 14 amino acids. Losses at the gene ends were 6 bases for V and 4 bases for J; bases not matched to a gene: 3. Per the germline V gene, CDR1 is WSHSY and CDR2 is SAAADI. In DNA form, the CDR3 reads TGCGCCAGCAGCGTGGGACAGTATAATTCACCCCTCCACTTT. Its protein product is CASSVGQYNSPLHF.

V usage is TRBV5-1 and J usage is TRBJ1-1; 7 nucleotides match TRBD1. Per the germline V gene, CDR1 is SGHRS and CDR2 is YFSETQ. CDR3 length equals 15 residues. V lost 2 bases to trimming and J lost 5 bases; unmatched junction nucleotides: 9. The CDR3 is CASSLSTGDVTEAFF. The CDR3 DNA is TGCGCCAGCAGCTTATCAACAGGGGATGTAACTGAAGCTTTCTTT. Drawing the rest from reference TRBV5-1 and TRBJ1-1, the complete variable domain is KAGVTQTPRYLIKTRGQQVTLSCSPISGHRSVSWYQQTPGQGLQFLFEYFSETQRNKGNFPGRFSGRQFSNSRSEMNVSTLELGDSALYLCASSLSTGDVTEAFFGQGTRLTVV.

This clone was detected a few times. The chain uses TRBV19 and TRBJ1-5, with TRBD1 matching over 7 bases. V lost 6 bases to trimming and J lost 0 bases; unmatched junction nucleotides: 8. CDR3 length: 16 amino acids. CDR1 is LNHDA and CDR2 is SQIVND in the germline V gene (reference sequence). CDR3 DNA: TGTGCCAGTAGGACTACAGGGGCGAATAGCAATCAGCCCCAGCATTTT. Translation gives CASRTTGANSNQPQHF.

The chain uses TRBV3-1 (or the pseudogene TRBV3-2) and TRBJ1-2; D gene ambiguous. The V gene's germline CDR1 is LGHDT and CDR2 YNNKEL (reference sequence). V shed 1 base and J shed 7 bases, with 10 bases lying between them. The CDR3 contains 13 residues. CDR3 coding DNA: TGTGCCAGCAGCCAAGGAGTCCGGGCTGGCTACACCTTC. Protein product: CASSQGVRAGYTF.

The chain is built from TRBV19 and TRBJ1-1; TRBD1 is a possible D gene (5 bases). CDR3 length equals 12 residues. Per germline, CDR1 LNHDA and CDR2 SQIVND (reference sequence). The ends were cut back, 8 bases at V and 10 bases at J, with 17 bases in the middle. The CDR3 sequence is CASRSPGATAFF. In DNA, the CDR3 is TGTGCCAGTCGCTCACCCGGGGCTACAGCTTTCTTT. Looking up the rest from reference TRBV19 and TRBJ1-1 gives the full variable domain: DGGITQSPKYLFRKEGQNVTLSCEQNLNHDAMYWYRQDPGQGLRLIYYSQIVNDFQKGDIAEGYSVSREKKESFPLTVTSAQKNPTAFYLCASRSPGATAFFGQGTRLTVV.

By proportion, this clone is medium-sized (0.01 to 0.1%). The chain employs TRBV7-9 and TRBJ1-1; the match to TRBD1 covers 7 bases. The germline V gene has CDR1 SEHNR and CDR2 FQNEAQ (reference sequence). The V and J ends lost 5 bases and 1 base, in that order; junction bases with no gene match: 7. This CDR3 has 15 residues. The CDR3 protein is CASSPTGTANTEAFF. For the CDR3, the DNA is TGTGCCAGCAGCCCTACCGGGACAGCGAACACTGAAGCTTTCTTT.

The rearrangement uses TRBV9 and TRBJ1-1, with D tentatively TRBD1 (5 bases). The CDR3 runs to 16 residues. Deletions cut 2 bases from V and 4 bases from J, with 18 bases between. Looked up from germline, CDR1 is SGDLS and CDR2 is YYNGEE. CDR3 sequence: CASSVLGGGVGTEAFF. CDR3 sequence (DNA): TGTGCCAGCAGCGTTCTGGGTGGAGGGGTGGGCACTGAAGCTTTCTTT.

V gene TRBV4-1 combines with J gene TRBJ1-5, with a weak D call TRBD1 (5 bases). The V end was cut by 0 bases, the J end by 9 bases, with 15 bases between. This CDR3 is 15 amino acids long. Per the germline V gene, CDR1 is MGHRA and CDR2 is YSYEKL. The CDR3 sequence is CASSQDETVPSPQHF. CDR3 sequence (DNA): TGCGCCAGCAGCCAAGATGAGACAGTCCCATCGCCCCAGCATTTT.

V is TRBV27 and J is TRBJ1-5; no definite D call. The V and J ends lost 1 base and 4 bases respectively, with 8 bases between them. This CDR3 is built from 14 residues. The germline V gene has CDR1 MNHEY and CDR2 SMNVEV (reference sequence). CDR3 sequence (DNA): TGTGCCAGCAGTTTATATGGCAGAAATCAGCCCCAGCATTTT. Amino acid sequence: CASSLYGRNQPQHF.

V usage is TRBV6-5 and J usage is TRBJ2-2, with D perhaps TRBD2 (5 bases). Looked up from germline, CDR1 is MNHEY and CDR2 is SVGAGI. V was cut by 0 bases and J by 8 bases, with 10 bases left in between. The CDR3 is 14 amino acids. The CDR3 protein is CASSYSARRGELFF. For the CDR3, the DNA is TGTGCCAGCAGTTACTCCGCCCGGAGGGGGGAGCTGTTTTTT.

The V and J genes are TRBV6-5 and TRBJ1-6; D ambiguous. The germline V gene encodes CDR1 MNHEY and CDR2 SVGAGI. The CDR3 is made up of 15 amino acids. Deletions cut 6 bases from V and 14 bases from J, with 23 bases between. The CDR3 reads CASRWGNNSKFTLHF. As DNA, the CDR3 is TGTGCCAGCAGGTGGGGTAATAACTCAAAATTCACCCTCCACTTT.

The chain is built from TRBV28 and TRBJ1-5; 7 bases fit TRBD1. CDR1 and CDR2 from the germline V gene are MDHEN and SYDVKM. The CDR3 has 14 residues. With 6 bases clipped from V and 3 bases from J, the junction kept 5 bases outside the gene matches. The CDR3 region is CASSRQGNNQPQHF. DNA for the CDR3: TGTGCCAGCAGCCGACAGGGAAACAATCAGCCCCAGCATTTT.

The genes are TRBV19 and TRBJ2-7; TRBD1 matches at 7 bases. The V and J ends lost 6 bases and 2 bases, in that order; junction bases with no gene match: 7. Germline assignment: CDR1 LNHDA and CDR2 SQIVND (reference sequence). The CDR3 length is 14 residues. CDR3 amino acids: CASSRGQAPYEQYF. The DNA for the CDR3 is TGTGCCAGTAGCCGAGGACAGGCACCCTACGAGCAGTACTTC.

The chain carries TRBV10-3 and TRBJ2-7; a possible D gene is TRBD1 (6 bases). Germline CDR1 ENHRY, CDR2 SYGVKD. This CDR3 has 13 amino acids. The V gene lost 4 bases and the J gene lost 3 bases, with 10 bases spanning the gap. Written as DNA, the CDR3 is TGTGCCATCAGTGGGACAGTGGGCTACGAGCAGTACTTC. Its protein product is CAISGTVGYEQYF.

This clone was detected many times. The V call is TRBV5-1, the J call TRBJ1-1; 7 nucleotides agree with TRBD1. The germline CDR1 and CDR2 sequences are SGHRS and YFSETQ. Trimming removed 4 bases from V and 0 bases from J; junction bases left unmatched: 9. The CDR3 totals 16 residues. CDR3 amino acids: CASSPGWDRMNTEAFF. The CDR3 DNA reads TGCGCCAGCAGCCCTGGATGGGACAGAATGAACACTGAAGCTTTCTTT.

The table lists this clone with a count of one. The chain combines TRBV9 with TRBJ1-5, with a tentative D call TRBD1 (6 bases). Trimming cost V 0 bases and J 3 bases, with 10 bases left between them. The CDR3 consists of 15 residues. Germline V gives CDR1 SGDLS, CDR2 YYNGEE. The DNA for the CDR3 is TGTGCCAGCAGCGTAGGGACAGCCCCCAATCAGCCCCAGCATTTT. Translated, it gives CASSVGTAPNQPQHF.

This chain uses TRBV19 with TRBJ1-1; D not certain. Trimming took 3 bases from V and 6 from J, leaving 17 bases between them. Germline assignment: CDR1 LNHDA and CDR2 SQIVND (reference sequence). The CDR3 totals 15 residues. The CDR3 here is CASSIGRDIHPEAFF. DNA for the CDR3: TGTGCCAGTAGTATCGGTCGGGATATACACCCTGAAGCTTTCTTT.

The gene calls are TRBV3-1 (or the pseudogene TRBV3-2) and TRBJ1-4; the D is unclear. The CDR3 length is 15 residues. Germline V CDR1 and CDR2: LGHDT, YNNKEL (reference sequence). Trimming took 0 bases from V and 8 from J, leaving 13 bases between them. The CDR3 nucleotides read TGTGCCAGCAGCCAAGATCGGAAGGTGGACGAAAAACTGTTTTTT. It translates to CASSQDRKVDEKLFF.

The V and J genes are TRBV7-7 and TRBJ2-1, with TRBD2 identical over 14 bases. The CDR3 is made up of 17 amino acids. The J segment lost 7 bases and the V segment lost 5 bases, leaving 10 bases of the junction unmatched. Germline CDR1 and CDR2: SSHAT and FNYEAQ (reference sequence). CDR3 DNA: TGTGCCAGCAGCCCCGGGCGACTAGCGGGAGGGGGGAATGAGCAGTTCTTC. Amino acids: CASSPGRLAGGGNEQFF.

The chain is built from TRBV6-6 and TRBJ1-1; no clear D. Germline V gene sequence: CDR1 MNHNY, CDR2 SVGAGI (reference sequence). V gave up 5 bases and J gave up 1 base, with 23 bases separating them. The CDR3 is 18 amino acids. CDR3 DNA sequence: TGTGCCAGCAGTCCCCCGGGGTATGGGCGGCCGGGGAACACTGAAGCTTTCTTT. This encodes CASSPPGYGRPGNTEAFF.